The sequence of this T cell receptor (beta chain) was determined in a study of CD8 T cells in ankylosing spondylitis. Broader study findings: Significant enrichment of disease-linked clones was reportedly seen in matched ankylosing spondylitis synovial fluid. Seemingly distinctive of ankylosing spondylitis blood was a TCR beta motif formed by eight highly homologous variants.

From the 5' RACE reads, TCRdb called clonotypes with MiXCR, one entry per CDR3 protein. The data show approximately 440,000 distinct CDR3 sequences, about a sixth seen once. Note on this clonotype: No antigen is known for it.

The material sequenced was blood, either unsorted or a sorted T cell fraction (not recorded which). The TCR was taken from a male donor with ankylosing spondylitis.

CDR3 protein: CASSRDRGSSPLHF. The CDR3 DNA follows: TGTGCCAGCAGCCGGGACAGGGGATCCTCACCCCTCCACTTT. This chain connects TRBV6-1 to TRBJ1-6; 10 positions match TRBD1. CDR1 and CDR2 from the germline V gene are MNHNS and SASEGT. This CDR3 region has 14 residues. After removal of 6 bases from V and 10 bases from J, the junction contained 6 bases not matched to a gene.